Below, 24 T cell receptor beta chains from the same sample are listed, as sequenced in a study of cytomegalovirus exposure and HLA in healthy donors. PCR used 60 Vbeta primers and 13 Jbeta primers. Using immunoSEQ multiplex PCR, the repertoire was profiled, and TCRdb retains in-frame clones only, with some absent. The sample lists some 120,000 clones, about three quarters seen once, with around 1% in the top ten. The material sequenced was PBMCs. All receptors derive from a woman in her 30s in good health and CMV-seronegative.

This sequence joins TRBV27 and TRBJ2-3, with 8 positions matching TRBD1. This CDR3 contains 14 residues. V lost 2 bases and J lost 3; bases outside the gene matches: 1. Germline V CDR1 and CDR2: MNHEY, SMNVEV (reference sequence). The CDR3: CASSLNRGTDTQYF. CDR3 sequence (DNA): TGTGCCAGCAGTTTAAACAGGGGGACAGATACGCAGTATTTT.

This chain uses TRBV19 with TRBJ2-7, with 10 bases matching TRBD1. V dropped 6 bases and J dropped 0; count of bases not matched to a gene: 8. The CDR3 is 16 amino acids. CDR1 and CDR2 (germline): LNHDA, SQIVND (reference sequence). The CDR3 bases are TGTGCCAGTAGCCACTCGGGACAGGGGAGCTCCTACGAGCAGTACTTC. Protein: CASSHSGQGSSYEQYF.

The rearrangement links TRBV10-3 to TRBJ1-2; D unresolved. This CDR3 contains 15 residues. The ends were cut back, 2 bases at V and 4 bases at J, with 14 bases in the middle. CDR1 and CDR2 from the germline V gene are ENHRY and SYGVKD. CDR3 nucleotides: TGTGCCATCAGTGAGGAAGCCTCCGGAGCCTATGGCTACACCTTC. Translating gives CAISEEASGAYGYTF.

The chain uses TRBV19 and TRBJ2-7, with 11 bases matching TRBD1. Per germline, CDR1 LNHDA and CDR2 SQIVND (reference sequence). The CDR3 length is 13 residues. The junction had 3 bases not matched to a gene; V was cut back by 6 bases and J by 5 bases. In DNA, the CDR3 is TGTGCCAGTAGGCCGGGACAGGGGGACGAGCAGTACTTC. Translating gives CASRPGQGDEQYF.

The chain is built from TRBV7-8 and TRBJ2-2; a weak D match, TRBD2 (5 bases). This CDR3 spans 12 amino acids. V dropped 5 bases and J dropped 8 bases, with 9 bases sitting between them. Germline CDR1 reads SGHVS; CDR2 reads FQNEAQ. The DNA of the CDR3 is TGTGCCAGCAGCACTAGAACAGGGGAGCTGTTTTTT. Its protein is CASSTRTGELFF.

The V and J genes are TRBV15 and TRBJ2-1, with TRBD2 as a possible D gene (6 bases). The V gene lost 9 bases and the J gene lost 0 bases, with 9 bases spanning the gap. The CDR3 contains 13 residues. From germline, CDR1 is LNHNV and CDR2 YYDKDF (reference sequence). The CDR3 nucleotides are TGTGCCACGAGGCGGGACTCCTACAATGAGCAGTTCTTC. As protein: CATRRDSYNEQFF.

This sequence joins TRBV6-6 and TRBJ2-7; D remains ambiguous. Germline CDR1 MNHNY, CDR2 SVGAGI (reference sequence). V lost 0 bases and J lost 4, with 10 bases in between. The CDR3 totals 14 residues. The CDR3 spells CASSYSRNSYEQYF. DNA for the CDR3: TGTGCCAGCAGTTACTCCAGGAACAGTTACGAGCAGTACTTC.

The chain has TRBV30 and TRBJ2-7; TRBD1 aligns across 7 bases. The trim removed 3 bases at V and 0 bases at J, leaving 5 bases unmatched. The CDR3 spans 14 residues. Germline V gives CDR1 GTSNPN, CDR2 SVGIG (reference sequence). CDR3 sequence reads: CAWSAGTASYEQYF. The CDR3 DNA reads TGTGCCTGGAGCGCCGGGACAGCCTCCTACGAGCAGTACTTC. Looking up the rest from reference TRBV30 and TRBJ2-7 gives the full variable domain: SQTIHQWPATLVQPVGSPLSLECTVEGTSNPNLYWYRQAAGRGLQLLFYSVGIGQISSEVPQNLSASRPQDRQFILSSKKLLLSDSGFYLCAWSAGTASYEQYFGPGTRLTVT.

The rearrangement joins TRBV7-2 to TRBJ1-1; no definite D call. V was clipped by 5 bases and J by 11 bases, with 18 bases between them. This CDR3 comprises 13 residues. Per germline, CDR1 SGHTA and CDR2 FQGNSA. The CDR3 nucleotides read TGTGCCAGCAGCAGAGTCACCGGGAAGGAGGCTTTCTTT. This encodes CASSRVTGKEAFF.

CDR3 loop: CASGTGNRGAFF. In DNA, the CDR3 is TGTGCGTCCGGGACAGGGAACCGTGGGGCTTTCTTT. This chain links TRBV25-1 with TRBJ1-1, with 9 bases matching TRBD1. The length of the CDR3 is 12 residues. Per germline, CDR1 MGHDK and CDR2 SYGVNS. Filled out from reference TRBV25-1 and TRBJ1-1, the complete variable domain reads EADIYQTPRYLVIGTGKKITLECSQTMGHDKMYWYQQDPGMELHLIHYSYGVNSTEKGDLSSESTVSRIRTEHFPLTLESARPSHTSQYLCASGTGNRGAFFGQGTRLTVV.

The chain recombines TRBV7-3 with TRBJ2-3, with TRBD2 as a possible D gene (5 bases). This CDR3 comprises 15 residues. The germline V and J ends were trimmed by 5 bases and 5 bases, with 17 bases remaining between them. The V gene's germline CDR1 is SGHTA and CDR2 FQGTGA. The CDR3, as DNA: TGTGCCAGCAGCCCCGGACTCCTCCTACGAGATACGCAGTATTTT. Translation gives CASSPGLLLRDTQYF.

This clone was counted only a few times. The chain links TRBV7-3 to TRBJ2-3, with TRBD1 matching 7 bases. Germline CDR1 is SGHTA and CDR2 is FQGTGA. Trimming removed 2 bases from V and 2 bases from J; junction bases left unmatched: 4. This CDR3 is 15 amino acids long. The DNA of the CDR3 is TGTGCCAGCAGCTTATTAGGGACAGTCACAGATACGCAGTATTTT. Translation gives CASSLLGTVTDTQYF. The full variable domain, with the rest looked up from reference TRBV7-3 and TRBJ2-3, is GAGVSQTPSNKVTEKGKYVELRCDPISGHTALYWYRQSLGQGPEFLIYFQGTGAADDSGLPNDRFFAVRPEGSVSTLKIQRTERGDSAVYLCASSLLGTVTDTQYFGPGTRLTVL.

The CDR3 here is CASSTGGGETQYF. The CDR3 bases are TGTGCCAGCTCTACAGGGGGCGGAGAGACCCAGTACTTC. The chain uses TRBV18 and TRBJ2-5; 9 positions agree with TRBD1. The CDR3 length is 13 residues. The germline V gene has CDR1 KGHSH and CDR2 LQKENI. V lost 6 bases and J lost 4; bases outside the gene matches: 3.

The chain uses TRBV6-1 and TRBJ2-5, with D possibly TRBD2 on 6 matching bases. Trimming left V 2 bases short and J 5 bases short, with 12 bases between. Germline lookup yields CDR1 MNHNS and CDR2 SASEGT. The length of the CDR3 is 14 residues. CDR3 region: CASSEPEGAETQYF. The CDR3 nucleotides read TGTGCCAGCAGTGAACCGGAGGGTGCGGAGACCCAGTACTTC.

The CDR3 nucleotides are TGTGCCAGCAGTAGACAGGGTATTGCAACTAATGAAAAACTGTTTTTT. Residues: CASSRQGIATNEKLFF. V and J are TRBV28 and TRBJ1-4; 7 nucleotides align to TRBD1. The CDR3 covers 16 residues. The trim removed 5 bases at V and 0 bases at J, leaving 6 bases unmatched. CDR1 is MDHEN and CDR2 is SYDVKM in the germline V gene.

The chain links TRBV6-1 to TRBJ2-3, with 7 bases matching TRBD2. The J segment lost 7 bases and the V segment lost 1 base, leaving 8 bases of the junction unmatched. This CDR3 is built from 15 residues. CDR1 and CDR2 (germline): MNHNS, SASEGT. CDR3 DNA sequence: TGTGCCAGCAGTGAAGTAGAGGCGGGAGACCATACGCAGTATTTT. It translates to CASSEVEAGDHTQYF.

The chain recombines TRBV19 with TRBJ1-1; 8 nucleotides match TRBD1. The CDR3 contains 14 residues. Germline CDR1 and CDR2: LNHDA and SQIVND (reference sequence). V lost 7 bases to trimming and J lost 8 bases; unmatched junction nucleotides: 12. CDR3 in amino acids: CASTDAQGDGEAFF. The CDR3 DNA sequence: TGTGCCAGTACAGACGCACAGGGGGATGGGGAAGCTTTCTTT.

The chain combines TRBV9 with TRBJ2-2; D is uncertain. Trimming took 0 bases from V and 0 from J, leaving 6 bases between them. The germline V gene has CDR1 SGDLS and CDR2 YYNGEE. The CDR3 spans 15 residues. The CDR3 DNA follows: TGTGCCAGCAGCGTAGAGTACTCGAACACCGGGGAGCTGTTTTTT. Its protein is CASSVEYSNTGELFF.

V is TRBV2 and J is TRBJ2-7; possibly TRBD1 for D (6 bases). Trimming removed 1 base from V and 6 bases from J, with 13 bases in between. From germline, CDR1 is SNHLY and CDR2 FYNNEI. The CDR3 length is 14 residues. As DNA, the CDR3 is TGTGCCAGCAGTGAAGACGTTGGGGGCGGCGAGCAGTACTTC. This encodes CASSEDVGGGEQYF. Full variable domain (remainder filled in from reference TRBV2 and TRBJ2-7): EPEVTQTPSHQVTQMGQEVILRCVPISNHLYFYWYRQILGQKVEFLVSFYNNEISEKSEIFDDQFSVERPDGSNFTLKIRSTKLEDSAMYFCASSEDVGGGEQYFGPGTRLTVT.

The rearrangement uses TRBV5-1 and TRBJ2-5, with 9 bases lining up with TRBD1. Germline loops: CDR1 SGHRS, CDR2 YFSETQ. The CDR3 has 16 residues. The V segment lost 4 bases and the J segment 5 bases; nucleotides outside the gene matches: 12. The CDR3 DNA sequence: TGCGCCAGCAGCACGACAGCCGGGACAGGGAGGGAGACCCAGTACTTC. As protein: CASSTTAGTGRETQYF.

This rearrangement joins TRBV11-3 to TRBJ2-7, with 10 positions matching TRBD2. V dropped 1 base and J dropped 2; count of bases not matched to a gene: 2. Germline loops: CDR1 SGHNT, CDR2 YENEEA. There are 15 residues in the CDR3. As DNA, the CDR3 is TGTGCCAGCAGCTTAGCTAGCGGGGGAGCCTACGAGCAGTACTTC. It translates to CASSLASGGAYEQYF.

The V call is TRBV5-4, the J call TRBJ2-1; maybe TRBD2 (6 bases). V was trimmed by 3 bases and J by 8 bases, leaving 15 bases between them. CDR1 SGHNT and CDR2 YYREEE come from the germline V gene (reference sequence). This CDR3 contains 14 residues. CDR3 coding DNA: TGTGCCAGCAGCTCGCGGGACTCGACGGATGAGCAGTTCTTC. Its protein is CASSSRDSTDEQFF.

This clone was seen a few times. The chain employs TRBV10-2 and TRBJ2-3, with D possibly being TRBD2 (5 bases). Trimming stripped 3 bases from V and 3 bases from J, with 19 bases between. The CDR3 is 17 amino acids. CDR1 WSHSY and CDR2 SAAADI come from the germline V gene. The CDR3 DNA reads TGCGCCAGCAGTGATCGGCTAGCCTCTCTCGGGACAGATACGCAGTATTTT. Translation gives CASSDRLASLGTDTQYF.

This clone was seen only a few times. The CDR3 loop is CASRPSQGANTIYF. Here the CDR3 DNA reads TGCGCCAGCAGGCCCTCGCAGGGTGCAAACACCATATATTTT. The gene calls are TRBV5-1 and TRBJ1-3, with a weak D call TRBD1 (5 bases). The CDR3 is 14 amino acids. Looked up from germline, CDR1 is SGHRS and CDR2 is YFSETQ. V was trimmed by 5 bases and J by 6 bases, leaving 15 bases between them.